Listed here are 14 T cell receptor beta chains from one sample, sequenced in a study of blood T cell repertoires in COVID-19. The repertoire was sequenced with immunoSEQ multiplex PCR; TCRdb's copy has only in-frame clones and lacks some. The top ten hold roughly 15% of the sample, which has more than 150,000 clones, 80% to 90% seen once. Sequencing was performed on peripheral blood. These TCRs come from a woman aged 40 to 55 with acute or convalescent COVID-19.

V gene TRBV2 combines with J gene TRBJ1-2, with TRBD1 matching over 8 bases. Trimming removed 2 bases from V and 2 bases from J; junction bases left unmatched: 4. The germline V gene encodes CDR1 SNHLY and CDR2 FYNNEI. The CDR3 is made up of 15 amino acids. CDR3 DNA: TGTGCCAGCAGTGAAATAGGACAGGGCAACTATGGCTACACCTTC. Protein product: CASSEIGQGNYGYTF.

The chain joins TRBV6-5 to TRBJ1-2, with TRBD1 identical over 9 bases. Trimming cost V 2 bases and J 8 bases; bases outside gene matches: 9. From germline, CDR1 is MNHEY and CDR2 SVGAGI. The CDR3 covers 15 residues. Here the CDR3 DNA reads TGTGCCAGCAGTTACGTCTATGGACAGGGGTTAGGCTACACCTTC. The encoded protein is CASSYVYGQGLGYTF.

The chain is built from TRBV27 and TRBJ1-4; D is undetermined. Germline V gene sequence: CDR1 MNHEY, CDR2 SMNVEV (reference sequence). There are 19 residues in the CDR3. The V and J ends lost 5 bases and 3 bases respectively, with 25 bases between them. This CDR3 is CASSQSRSMGEHSNEKLFF. For the CDR3, the DNA is TGTGCCAGCAGTCAGAGCAGGTCCATGGGTGAACATTCTAATGAAAAACTGTTTTTT.

This sequence joins TRBV19 and TRBJ2-1, with 8 bases matching TRBD2. There are 16 residues in the CDR3. V was pared by 7 bases and J by 1 base, with 9 bases of the junction left unmatched. CDR1 is LNHDA and CDR2 is SQIVND in the germline V gene (reference sequence). The CDR3 is CASTPGGTPSYNEQFF. The DNA for the CDR3 is TGTGCCAGTACCCCGGGAGGGACTCCTTCCTACAATGAGCAGTTCTTC.

This chain connects TRBV3-1 (or the pseudogene TRBV3-2) to TRBJ2-7, with 10 bases lining up with TRBD1. The CDR3 has 15 amino acids. Germline CDR1 reads LGHDT; CDR2 reads YNNKEL (reference sequence). With 4 bases clipped from V and 3 bases from J, the junction kept 6 bases outside the gene matches. CDR3 bases: TGTGCCAGCAGCCTCCGGACAGGGGGGAGCTACGAGCAGTACTTC. Its translation is CASSLRTGGSYEQYF.

The rearrangement links TRBV3-1 (or the pseudogene TRBV3-2) to TRBJ2-5; possible D gene TRBD1, 7 bases. The CDR3 covers 15 residues. The V gene's germline CDR1 is LGHDT and CDR2 YNNKEL (reference sequence). The V end was cut by 4 bases, the J end by 5 bases, with 17 bases between. CDR3 protein: CASSPVGGGDETQYF. DNA for the CDR3: TGTGCCAGCAGCCCGGTAGGAGGGGGCGACGAGACCCAGTACTTC.

This rearrangement joins TRBV24-1 to TRBJ2-5, with TRBD1 matching over 9 bases. V shed 5 bases and J 4 bases; nucleotides not matched to a gene: 13. Germline-derived CDR1 and CDR2 are KGHDR and SFDVKD. This CDR3 is 17 amino acids long. The CDR3 DNA is TGTGCCACCAGTGGGCGAAAACAGGGGGCCCTTGCAGAGACCCAGTACTTC. Its translation: CATSGRKQGALAETQYF.

The CDR3 here is CASSLSGTQYF. The DNA of the CDR3 is TGTGCCAGCAGCTTATCCGGGACGCAGTATTTT. V gene TRBV5-4 combines with J gene TRBJ2-3; D gene uncertain. This CDR3 has 11 amino acids. Germline V gene sequence: CDR1 SGHNT, CDR2 YYREEE (reference sequence). Trimming took off 2 bases at V and 9 bases at J, with 7 bases between the two ends. Full variable domain (rest looked up from reference TRBV5-4 and TRBJ2-3): ETGVTQSPTHLIKTRGQQVTLRCSSQSGHNTVSWYQQALGQGPQFIFQYYREEENGRGNFPPRFSGLQFPNYSSELNVNALELDDSALYLCASSLSGTQYFGPGTRLTVL.

The rearrangement links TRBV6-6 to TRBJ2-7; 10 bases map to TRBD2. V lost 5 bases, J lost 3 bases, and 13 bases stayed unmatched. Germline CDR1 and CDR2: MNHNY and SVGAGI (reference sequence). This CDR3 is 17 amino acids long. The CDR3 region is CASSPRGLAFRSYEQYF. CDR3 nucleotide sequence: TGTGCCAGCAGTCCAAGGGGACTAGCGTTTCGTAGCTACGAGCAGTACTTC.

The chain employs TRBV25-1 and TRBJ2-2, with D hard to call. Trimming stripped 8 bases from V and 0 bases from J, with 10 bases between. There are 14 residues in the CDR3. Germline V gene sequence: CDR1 MGHDK, CDR2 SYGVNS. For the CDR3, the DNA is TGTGCCAGCCGACACGCAGCGAACACCGGGGAGCTGTTTTTT. Translated: CASRHAANTGELFF.

J is TRBJ2-2 and V is TRBV24-1, with 9 nucleotides matching TRBD2. The V gene's germline CDR1 is KGHDR and CDR2 SFDVKD. The CDR3 totals 16 residues. V dropped 4 bases and J dropped 3; count of bases not matched to a gene: 5. The CDR3 sequence is CATSELSGSDTGELFF. The CDR3 DNA reads TGTGCCACCAGTGAACTTAGCGGGAGCGACACCGGGGAGCTGTTTTTT.

This clone was picked up one time. The CDR3 loop reads CASSNGRGGGNTIYF. The CDR3 nucleotides read TGCGCCAGCAGCAATGGTAGGGGAGGTGGAAACACCATATATTTT. The chain uses TRBV5-1 and TRBJ1-3, with D perhaps TRBD1 (5 bases). The CDR3 covers 15 residues. V dropped 4 bases and J dropped 3 bases, with 14 bases sitting between them. Per the germline V gene, CDR1 is SGHRS and CDR2 is YFSETQ.

The chain carries TRBV5-1 and TRBJ1-4; a possible D gene is TRBD1 (5 bases). The V end was cut by 0 bases, the J end by 7 bases, with 13 bases between. The CDR3 is made up of 15 amino acids. Germline assignment: CDR1 SGHRS and CDR2 YFSETQ. CDR3 bases: TGCGCCAGCAGCTTGGAGCCAGGGTCGATTGAAAAACTGTTTTTT. Its protein is CASSLEPGSIEKLFF.

This clone was picked up one time. This chain links TRBV11-2 with TRBJ2-1; TRBD1 agrees at 9 bases. CDR1 SGHAT and CDR2 FQNNGV come from the germline V gene. With 1 base clipped from V and 5 bases from J, the junction kept 12 bases outside the gene matches. The CDR3 extends over 18 amino acids. In nucleotides, the CDR3 is TGTGCCAGCAGCTTAGGGAGTTCGGGACAGGGCATCCACAATGAGCAGTTCTTC. Residues: CASSLGSSGQGIHNEQFF.